This T cell receptor beta chain was recorded in a study of shared clonotypes between healthy human individuals. Across the whole study: The study used three CD4 naive, three CD4 memory, two CD8 naive and one CD8 memory plate per donor.

TCRdb keeps only in-frame clones here, not all; method: immunoSEQ multiplex PCR. The data contain 2,500,000 or so clones, 90% to 95% of them singletons. Germline CDR1 and CDR2: SEHNR and FQNEAQ (reference sequence). The CDR3 extends over 14 amino acids. V shed 5 bases and J shed 2 bases, with 13 bases lying between them. The chain combines TRBV7-9 with TRBJ2-7, with D perhaps assigned TRBD1 or TRBD2 (5 bases each). The TCR sequence derives from a man younger than 35 in good health. Some clones in this sample may be carry-over from other donors' samples. The sample comprised naive CD4+ T cells from PBMCs. As to subset: CD45RA+ positively selected. The DNA for the CDR3 is TGTGCCAGCAGCCCCGGGACGGAAACCTACGAGCAGTACTTC. As protein: CASSPGTETYEQYF.